These T cell receptor beta chains were read from a single sample in a study of patients and donors after allogeneic stem cell transplantation. MiXCR, applied by TCRdb to the RT-PCR reads, yields one record per CDR3 protein. The sample has around 150,000 distinct CDR3 sequences, about 40% seen once. The sequenced sample consisted of blood, either unsorted or a sorted T cell fraction (not recorded which). These TCRs come from a human donor who was either an allogeneic HSCT recipient or a stem cell or donor lymphocyte infusion donor (not recorded which). It is not recorded whose cells these are; they may come from a transplant donor. Both conserved end residues are part of each CDR3. A D gene is named only where the DNA matches it firmly. Clone size is not always given. Where it is, it says once, few, many or a class for expanded clones.

D,size,V,J,DNA,CDR3
-,-,TRBV7-9,TRBJ2-4,TGTGCCAGCAGGCCTACAGAAAACATTCAGTACTTC,CASRPTENIQYF
-,-,TRBV6-1,TRBJ2-4,TGTGCCAGCAGTGGTTCAATACCAGCCAAAAACATTCAGTACTTC,CASSGSIPAKNIQYF
-,few,TRBV29-1,TRBJ1-1,TGCAGCGTTGTGGCAGGGATTACTGAAGCTTTCTTT,CSVVAGITEAFF
-,few,TRBV20-1,TRBJ1-2,TGCAGTGCTAGAGATACGGGCACAGCCTATGGCTACACCTTC,CSARDTGTAYGYTF
TRBD1,once,TRBV12-3/TRBV12-4,TRBJ1-1,TGTGCCAGCAGTTTATCTCGACAGGGATTTGAAGCTTTCTTT,CASSLSRQGFEAFF
-,few,TRBV24-1,TRBJ2-1,TGTGCCACCAGCCAACGGACACAGTACAATGAGCAGTTCTTC,CATSQRTQYNEQFF
-,few,TRBV28,TRBJ2-1,TGTGCCAGCACAATGGGCCACAATGAGCAGTTCTTC,CASTMGHNEQFF
TRBD1,many,TRBV12-3/TRBV12-4,TRBJ1-2,TGTGCCAGCAGTTTGGACAGGGCTGGCTACACCTTC,CASSLDRAGYTF
-,-,TRBV9,TRBJ1-2,TGTGCCAGCAGCTCCTACTGGGGGGCTGGCTACACCTTC,CASSSYWGAGYTF
TRBD1,few,TRBV27,TRBJ1-5,TGTGCCAGCAGTCCCTCAGGGACAGGGTATCAGCCCCAGCATTTT,CASSPSGTGYQPQHF
TRBD2,-,TRBV5-1,TRBJ2-1,TGCGCCAGCAGCCCAAATCGGGGGGGCAGTTACAATGAGCAGTTCTTC,CASSPNRGGSYNEQFF
-,-,TRBV12-3/TRBV12-4,TRBJ2-5,TGTGCCAGCGAAGGACATCAAGAGACCCAGTACTTC,CASEGHQETQYF
TRBD1,-,TRBV7-9,TRBJ1-1,TGTGCCAGCAGCTTACCCGACAGGGTGGGAACTGAAGCTTTCTTT,CASSLPDRVGTEAFF
TRBD1,-,TRBV12-3/TRBV12-4,TRBJ1-2,TGTGCCACCAGACCGGGACAGAGCCGTGGCTACACCTTC,CATRPGQSRGYTF
TRBD2,few,TRBV7-3,TRBJ2-1,TGTGCCAGCAGCTTAGCGGGGGTGTACAATGAGCAGTTCTTC,CASSLAGVYNEQFF
-,-,TRBV6-2/TRBV6-3,TRBJ2-7,TGTGCCAGCTTAGGACACCTCTACGAGCAGTACTTC,CASLGHLYEQYF
-,few,TRBV6-5,TRBJ1-2,TGTGCCAGCTCCATTAGGGGCTCTGGCTATGGCTACACCTTC,CASSIRGSGYGYTF
-,-,TRBV12-3/TRBV12-4,TRBJ1-2,TGTGCCAGCAGGCCCGGGAGTATAAGAGGTTATGGCTACACCTTC,CASRPGSIRGYGYTF
-,few,TRBV27,TRBJ1-5,TGTGCCAGCAGTTGGGGCGGGAGCAATCAGCCCCAGCATTTT,CASSWGGSNQPQHF
TRBD2,few,TRBV9,TRBJ2-5,TGTGCCAGCAGCGTCGGGAGCGGGGGAGGGGTGGAGACCCAGTACTTC,CASSVGSGGGVETQYF
-,many,TRBV27,TRBJ1-1,TGTGCCAGCAGTTTACCGGGGATGAACACTGAAGCTTTCTTT,CASSLPGMNTEAFF
TRBD1,few,TRBV7-9,TRBJ1-2,TGTGCCAGCAGCCCTCGGGGGACAGGGGAACCCTATGGCTACACCTTC,CASSPRGTGEPYGYTF
TRBD2,-,TRBV6-6,TRBJ2-3,TGTGCCAGCAGTCCGCCGACTAGCGGGGGCACAGATACGCAGTATTTT,CASSPPTSGGTDTQYF
-,-,TRBV15,TRBJ1-4,TGTGCCACCAGCAGAGACCAGGGTGAAAAACTGTTTTTT,CATSRDQGEKLFF
TRBD1,-,TRBV7-2,TRBJ2-3,TGTGCCAGCAGCTTGGCGGACAGGGCGGGTACGCAGTATTTT,CASSLADRAGTQYF
-,-,TRBV12-3/TRBV12-4,TRBJ2-3,TGTGCCAGCTCAACGGGCGCAGATACGCAGTATTTT,CASSTGADTQYF
-,few,TRBV20-1,TRBJ1-5,TGCAGTGCCCTAGATCAGTCCAATCAGCCCCAGCATTTT,CSALDQSNQPQHF
-,-,TRBV20-1,TRBJ1-1,TGCAGTGCCTGGACACCTTCCCTCATGAACACTGAAGCTTTCTTT,CSAWTPSLMNTEAFF
-,few,TRBV9,TRBJ2-1,TGTGCCAGCAGCAGGGAGGATCAATCCTACAATGAGCAGTTCTTC,CASSREDQSYNEQFF
TRBD1,-,TRBV2,TRBJ1-1,TGTGCCAGCAGGGACAGGGGGCGGAAGTCCCGAAGGAGTGAAGCTTTCTTT,CASRDRGRKSRRSEAFF
-,once,TRBV4-2,TRBJ1-6,TGTGCCAGCAGCCCACATGCGCTGGATAATTCACCCCTCCACTTT,CASSPHALDNSPLHF
-,few,TRBV12-3/TRBV12-4,TRBJ1-1,TGTGCCAGCACCATCACGCGGCCCCTGAACACTGAAGCTTTCTTT,CASTITRPLNTEAFF
-,few,TRBV24-1,TRBJ2-3,TGTGCCACCAGTGACGAAACCGCAGATACGCAGTATTTT,CATSDETADTQYF
TRBD1,-,TRBV12-3/TRBV12-4,TRBJ2-4,TGTGCCAGCAGTTTAGCGGGGACAGGTCAAGCCAAAAACATTCAGTACTTC,CASSLAGTGQAKNIQYF
-,-,TRBV9,TRBJ2-7,TGTGCCAGCAGCGTAGGATGGGGGGCGCCGGGTGAGCAGTACTTC,CASSVGWGAPGEQYF
-,-,TRBV12-3/TRBV12-4,TRBJ1-5,TGTGCCAGCAGTTCGGGGGATCAGCCCCAGCATTTT,CASSSGDQPQHF
TRBD1,-,TRBV7-9,TRBJ1-1,TGTGCCAGCAGCCTCGGACAGGTCTCTGAAGCTTTCTTT,CASSLGQVSEAFF
-,few,TRBV27,TRBJ1-4,TGTGCCAGCAGTTTTAACAGGGCAACTAATGAAAAACTGTTTTTT,CASSFNRATNEKLFF
-,-,TRBV7-9,TRBJ2-5,TGTGCCACCAGGGATCGGGTGGGGGCCTCCCAAGAGACCCAGTACTTC,CATRDRVGASQETQYF
TRBD2,-,TRBV5-5,TRBJ2-3,TGTGCCAGCAGCTTTGCTAGCGGGGGTACAGATACGCAGTATTTT,CASSFASGGTDTQYF
TRBD1,once,TRBV27,TRBJ2-7,TGTGCCAGCAGTCCAGGAGGGACAGGCTCCTACGAGCAGTACTTC,CASSPGGTGSYEQYF
-,-,TRBV25-1,TRBJ2-5,TGTGCCAGCAGTGAATCGGGAACAGGCGAGACCCAGTACTTC,CASSESGTGETQYF
-,-,TRBV7-9,TRBJ2-3,TGTGCCAGCAGCTTTGGGCGTCTTAAGACAGATACGCAGTATTTT,CASSFGRLKTDTQYF
TRBD1,-,TRBV20-1,TRBJ2-5,TGCAGTCAACAGGGGAAAGAGACCCAGTACTTC,CSQQGKETQYF
-,-,TRBV27,TRBJ1-1,TGTGCCAGCAGTTCAGGGACATCGAACACTGAAGCTTTCTTT,CASSSGTSNTEAFF
TRBD1,few,TRBV12-3/TRBV12-4,TRBJ1-3,TGTGCCAGCAGTCCCCGGGGAGGGACAGCCTCTGGAAACACCATATATTTT,CASSPRGGTASGNTIYF
TRBD2,-,TRBV7-2,TRBJ2-3,TGTGCCAGCAGCCTCGGAAGCGGGGTGCCCCCCACAGATACGCAGTATTTT,CASSLGSGVPPTDTQYF
TRBD1,few,TRBV5-1,TRBJ1-6,TGCGCCAGCAGCCCTAGCCGGGACAGGGCCAATTCACCCCTCCACTTT,CASSPSRDRANSPLHF
-,few,TRBV4-3,TRBJ1-6,TGCGCCAGCAGCCAAGATGTTGGGTTTTCACCCCTCCACTTT,CASSQDVGFSPLHF
-,-,TRBV28,TRBJ1-1,TGTGCCAGCACAGAGGACAGTTCCCCCGAAGCTTTCTTT,CASTEDSSPEAFF
-,-,TRBV2,TRBJ2-5,TGTGCCAGCAGGCCGGACTACGAAGAGACCCAGTACTTC,CASRPDYEETQYF
TRBD1,-,TRBV10-2,TRBJ1-6,TGCGCCAGCAGTGAACGGACAGGGCCTTCACCCCTCCACTTT,CASSERTGPSPLHF
-,-,TRBV2,TRBJ1-6,TGTGCCAGCAGTGAAAATTGGAATTCACCCCTCCACTTT,CASSENWNSPLHF